Only one count was recorded for the clone carrying this TCR beta chain. This sample was included in a study of OX40 agonist ivuxolimab in advanced cancers. CDR1 is MRHNA, CDR2 SNTAGT, per germline. The CDR3 extends over 14 amino acids. V was pared by 6 bases and J by 0 bases, with 10 bases between. Assay: immunoSEQ multiplex PCR; the TCRdb copy retains only in-frame clones and omits some. The table lists roughly 16,000 clones, about 81% of them singletons. The rearrangement links TRBV6-4 to TRBJ2-3; possibly TRBD2 for D (5 bases). This receptor was taken from an adult with an advanced solid tumor such as melanoma, head and neck, liver or kidney cancer. Specimen: CD4+ or CD8+ T cells sorted from blood, collected in a trial of the OX40 agonist ivuxolimab. The CDR3 nucleotides read TGTGCCAGCAGCCCAAGCGGAAGCACAGATACGCAGTATTTT. Translating it yields CASSPSGSTDTQYF.